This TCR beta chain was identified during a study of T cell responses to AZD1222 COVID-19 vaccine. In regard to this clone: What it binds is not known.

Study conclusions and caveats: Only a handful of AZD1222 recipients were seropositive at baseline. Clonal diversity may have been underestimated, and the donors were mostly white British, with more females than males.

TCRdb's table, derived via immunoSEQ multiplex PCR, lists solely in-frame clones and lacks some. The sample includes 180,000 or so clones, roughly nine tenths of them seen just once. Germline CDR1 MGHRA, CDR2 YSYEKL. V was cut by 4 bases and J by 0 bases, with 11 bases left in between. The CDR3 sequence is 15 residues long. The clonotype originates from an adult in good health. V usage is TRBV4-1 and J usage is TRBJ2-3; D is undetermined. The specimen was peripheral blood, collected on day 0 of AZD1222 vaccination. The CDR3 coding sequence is TGCGCCAGCAGCCTCCAGAAATCTAGCACAGATACGCAGTATTTT. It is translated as CASSLQKSSTDTQYF.